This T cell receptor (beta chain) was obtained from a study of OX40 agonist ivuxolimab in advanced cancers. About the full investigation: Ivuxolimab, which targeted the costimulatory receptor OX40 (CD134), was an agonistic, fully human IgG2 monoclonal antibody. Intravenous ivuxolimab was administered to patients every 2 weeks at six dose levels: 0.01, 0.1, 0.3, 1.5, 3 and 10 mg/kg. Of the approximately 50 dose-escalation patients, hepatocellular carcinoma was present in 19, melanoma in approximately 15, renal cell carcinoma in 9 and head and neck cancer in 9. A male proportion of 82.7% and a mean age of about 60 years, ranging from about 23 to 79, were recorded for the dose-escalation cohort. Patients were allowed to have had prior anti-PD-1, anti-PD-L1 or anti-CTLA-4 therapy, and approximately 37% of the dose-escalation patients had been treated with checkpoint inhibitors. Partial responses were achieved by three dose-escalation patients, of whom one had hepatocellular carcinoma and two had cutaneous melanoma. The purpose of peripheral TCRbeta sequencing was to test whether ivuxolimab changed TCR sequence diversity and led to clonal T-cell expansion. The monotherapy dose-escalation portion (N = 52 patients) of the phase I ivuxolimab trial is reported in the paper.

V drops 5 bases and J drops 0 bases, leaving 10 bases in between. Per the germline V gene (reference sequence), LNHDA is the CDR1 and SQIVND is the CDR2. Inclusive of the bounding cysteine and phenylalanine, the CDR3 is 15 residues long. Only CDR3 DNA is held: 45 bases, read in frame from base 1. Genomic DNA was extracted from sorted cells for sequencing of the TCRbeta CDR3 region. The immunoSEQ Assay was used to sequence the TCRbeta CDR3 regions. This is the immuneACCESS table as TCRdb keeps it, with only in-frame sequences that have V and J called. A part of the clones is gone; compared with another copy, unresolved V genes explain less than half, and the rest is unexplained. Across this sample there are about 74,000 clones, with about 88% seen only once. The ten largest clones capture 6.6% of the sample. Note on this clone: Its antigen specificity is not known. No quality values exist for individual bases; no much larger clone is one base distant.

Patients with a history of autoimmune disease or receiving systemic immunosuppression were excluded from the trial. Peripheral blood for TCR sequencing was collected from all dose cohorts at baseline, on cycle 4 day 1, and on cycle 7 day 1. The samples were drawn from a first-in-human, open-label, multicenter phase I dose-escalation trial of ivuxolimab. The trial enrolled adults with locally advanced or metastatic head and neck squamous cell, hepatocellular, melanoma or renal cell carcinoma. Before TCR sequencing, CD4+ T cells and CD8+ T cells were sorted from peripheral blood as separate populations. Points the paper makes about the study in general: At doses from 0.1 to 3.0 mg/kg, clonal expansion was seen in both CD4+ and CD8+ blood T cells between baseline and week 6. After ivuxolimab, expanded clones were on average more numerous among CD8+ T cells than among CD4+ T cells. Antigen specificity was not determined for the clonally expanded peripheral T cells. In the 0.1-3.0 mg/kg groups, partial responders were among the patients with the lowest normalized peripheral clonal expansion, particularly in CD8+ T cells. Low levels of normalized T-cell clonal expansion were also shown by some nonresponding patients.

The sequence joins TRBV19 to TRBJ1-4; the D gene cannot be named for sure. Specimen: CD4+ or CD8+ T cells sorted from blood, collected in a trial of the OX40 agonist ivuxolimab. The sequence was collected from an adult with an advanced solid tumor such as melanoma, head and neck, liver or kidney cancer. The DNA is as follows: TGTGCCAGTAGTTCCGAGAGCGCAACTAATGAAAAACTGTTTTTT. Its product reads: CASSSESATNEKLFF.